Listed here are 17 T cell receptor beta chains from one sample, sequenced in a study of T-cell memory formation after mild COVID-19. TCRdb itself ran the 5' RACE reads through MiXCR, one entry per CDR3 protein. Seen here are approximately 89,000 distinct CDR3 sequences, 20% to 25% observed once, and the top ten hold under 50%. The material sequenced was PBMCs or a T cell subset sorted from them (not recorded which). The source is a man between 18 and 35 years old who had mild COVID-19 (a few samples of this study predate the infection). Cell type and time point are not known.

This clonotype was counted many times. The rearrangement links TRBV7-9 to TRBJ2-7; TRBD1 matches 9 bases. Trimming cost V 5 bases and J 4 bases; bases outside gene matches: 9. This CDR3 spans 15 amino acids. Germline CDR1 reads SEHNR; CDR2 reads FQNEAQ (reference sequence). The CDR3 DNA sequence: TGTGCCAGCAGCAACCGGGACAGGGATGGATACGAGCAGTACTTC. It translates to CASSNRDRDGYEQYF. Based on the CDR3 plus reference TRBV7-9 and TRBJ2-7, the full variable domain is DTGVSQNPRHKITKRGQNVTFRCDPISEHNRLYWYRQTLGQGPEFLTYFQNEAQLEKSRLLSDRFSAERPKGSFSTLEIQRTEQGDSAMYLCASSNRDRDGYEQYFGPGTRLTVT.

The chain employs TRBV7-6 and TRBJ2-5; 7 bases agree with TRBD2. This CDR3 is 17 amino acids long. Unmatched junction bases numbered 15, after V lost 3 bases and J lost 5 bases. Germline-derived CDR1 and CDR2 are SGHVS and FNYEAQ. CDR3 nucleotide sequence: TGTGCCAGCAGCTTCACGGGGAGGGCAGACATGAAGGAGACCCAGTACTTC. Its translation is CASSFTGRADMKETQYF. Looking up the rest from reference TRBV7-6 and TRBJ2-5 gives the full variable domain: GAGVSQSPRYKVTKRGQDVALRCDPISGHVSLYWYRQALGQGPEFLTYFNYEAQQDKSGLPNDRFSAERPEGSISTLTIQRTEQRDSAMYRCASSFTGRADMKETQYFGPGTRLLVL.

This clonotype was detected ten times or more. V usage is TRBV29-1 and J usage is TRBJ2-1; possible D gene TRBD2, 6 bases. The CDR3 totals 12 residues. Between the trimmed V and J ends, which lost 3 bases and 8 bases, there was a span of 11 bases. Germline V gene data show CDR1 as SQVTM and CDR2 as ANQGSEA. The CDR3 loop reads CSVEERDYEQFF. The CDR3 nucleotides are TGCAGCGTTGAGGAGAGGGACTATGAGCAGTTCTTC.

The CDR3 reads CASSLSTWQPQHF. The CDR3 nucleotides read TGTGCCAGCAGTTTGAGTACATGGCAGCCCCAGCATTTT. The genes are TRBV12-3 or TRBV12-4 and TRBJ1-5; no reliable D call. V was shortened by 3 bases and J by 7 bases, with 10 bases between the two germline ends. The CDR3 has 13 residues.

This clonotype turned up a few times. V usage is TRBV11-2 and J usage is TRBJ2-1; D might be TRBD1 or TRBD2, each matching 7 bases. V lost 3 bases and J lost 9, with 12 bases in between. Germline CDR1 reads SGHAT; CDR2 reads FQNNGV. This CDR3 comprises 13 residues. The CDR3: CASSFQGGIEQFF. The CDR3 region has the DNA TGTGCCAGCAGCTTCCAGGGGGGGATTGAGCAGTTCTTC. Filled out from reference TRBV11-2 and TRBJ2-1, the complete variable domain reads EAGVAQSPRYKIIEKRQSVAFWCNPISGHATLYWYQQILGQGPKLLIQFQNNGVVDDSQLPKDRFSAERLKGVDSTLKIQPAKLEDSAVYLCASSFQGGIEQFFGPGTRLTVL.

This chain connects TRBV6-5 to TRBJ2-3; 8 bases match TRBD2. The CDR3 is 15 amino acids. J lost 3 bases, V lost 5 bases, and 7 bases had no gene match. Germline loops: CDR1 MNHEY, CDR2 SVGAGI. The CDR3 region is CASSTFSGGTDTQYF. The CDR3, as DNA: TGTGCCAGCAGTACATTCAGCGGGGGAACAGATACGCAGTATTTT.

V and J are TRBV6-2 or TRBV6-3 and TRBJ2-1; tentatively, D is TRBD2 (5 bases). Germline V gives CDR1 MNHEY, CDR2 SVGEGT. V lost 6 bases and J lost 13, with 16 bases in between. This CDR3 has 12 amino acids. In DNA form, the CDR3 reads TGTGCCAGCAGCACCGGAGGTGGAACCCAGTTCTTC. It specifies CASSTGGGTQFF.

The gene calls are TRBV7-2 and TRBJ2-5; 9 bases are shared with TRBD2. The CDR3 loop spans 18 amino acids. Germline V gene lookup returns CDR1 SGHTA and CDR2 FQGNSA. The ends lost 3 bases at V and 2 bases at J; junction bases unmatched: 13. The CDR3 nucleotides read TGTGCCAGCAGCTTGCTCAGCGGGGGGCATGTGATACAAGAGACCCAGTACTTC. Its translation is CASSLLSGGHVIQETQYF.

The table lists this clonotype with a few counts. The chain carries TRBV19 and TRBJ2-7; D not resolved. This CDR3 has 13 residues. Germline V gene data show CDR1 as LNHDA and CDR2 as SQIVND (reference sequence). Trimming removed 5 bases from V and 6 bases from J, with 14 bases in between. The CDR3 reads CASSPMDRSEQYF. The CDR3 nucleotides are TGTGCCAGTAGTCCTATGGACCGGAGCGAGCAGTACTTC.

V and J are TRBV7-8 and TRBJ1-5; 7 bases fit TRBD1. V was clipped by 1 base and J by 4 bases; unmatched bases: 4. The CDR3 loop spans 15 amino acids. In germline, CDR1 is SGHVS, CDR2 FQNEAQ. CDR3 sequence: CASSLGETGNQPQHF. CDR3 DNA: TGTGCCAGCAGCTTAGGGGAGACAGGGAATCAGCCCCAGCATTTT.

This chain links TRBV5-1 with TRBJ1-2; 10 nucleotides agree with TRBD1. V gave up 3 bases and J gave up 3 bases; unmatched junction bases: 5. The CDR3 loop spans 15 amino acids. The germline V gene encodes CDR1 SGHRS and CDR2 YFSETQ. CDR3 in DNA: TGCGCCAGCAGCTACCCAGGACAGGGGGACTATGGCTACACCTTC. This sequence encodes CASSYPGQGDYGYTF. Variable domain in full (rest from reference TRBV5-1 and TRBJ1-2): KAGVTQTPRYLIKTRGQQVTLSCSPISGHRSVSWYQQTPGQGLQFLFEYFSETQRNKGNFPGRFSGRQFSNSRSEMNVSTLELGDSALYLCASSYPGQGDYGYTFGSGTRLTVV.

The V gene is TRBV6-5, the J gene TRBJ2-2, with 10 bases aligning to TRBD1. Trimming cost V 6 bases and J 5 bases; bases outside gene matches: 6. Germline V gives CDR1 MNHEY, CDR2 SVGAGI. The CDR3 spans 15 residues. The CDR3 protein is CASSLDRGLTGELFF. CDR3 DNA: TGTGCCAGCAGCCTGGACAGGGGGTTGACCGGGGAGCTGTTTTTT.

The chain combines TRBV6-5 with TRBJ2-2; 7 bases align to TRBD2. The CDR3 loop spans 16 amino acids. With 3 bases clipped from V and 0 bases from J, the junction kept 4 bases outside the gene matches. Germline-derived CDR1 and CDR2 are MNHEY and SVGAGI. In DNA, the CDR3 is TGTGCCAGCAGTTATTGGGGGGGGTCGAACACCGGGGAGCTGTTTTTT. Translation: CASSYWGGSNTGELFF.

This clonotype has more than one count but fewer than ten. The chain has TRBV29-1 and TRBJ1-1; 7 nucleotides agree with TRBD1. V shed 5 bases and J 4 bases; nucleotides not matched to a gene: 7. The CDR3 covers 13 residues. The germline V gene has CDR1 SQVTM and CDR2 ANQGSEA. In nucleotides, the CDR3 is TGCAGCGTTCGACAGGGTTTGGGCACTGAAGCTTTCTTT. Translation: CSVRQGLGTEAFF.

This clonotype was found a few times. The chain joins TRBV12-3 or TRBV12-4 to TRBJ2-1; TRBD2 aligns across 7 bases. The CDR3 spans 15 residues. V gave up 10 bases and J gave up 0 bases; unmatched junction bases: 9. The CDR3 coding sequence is TGTGCCACCTTGGGGCGGGGGAGCTCCTACAATGAGCAGTTCTTC. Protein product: CATLGRGSSYNEQFF.

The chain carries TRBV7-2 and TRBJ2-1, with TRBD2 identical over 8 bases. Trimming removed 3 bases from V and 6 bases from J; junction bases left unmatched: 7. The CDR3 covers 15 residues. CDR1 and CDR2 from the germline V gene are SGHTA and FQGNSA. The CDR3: CASSFAAGGRNEQFF. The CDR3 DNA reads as TGTGCCAGCAGCTTTGCCGCGGGGGGCCGCAATGAGCAGTTCTTC.

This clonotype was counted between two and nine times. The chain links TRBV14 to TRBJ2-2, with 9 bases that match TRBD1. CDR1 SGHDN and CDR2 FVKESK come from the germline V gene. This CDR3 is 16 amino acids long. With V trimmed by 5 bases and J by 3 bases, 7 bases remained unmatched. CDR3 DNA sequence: TGTGCCAGCAGCAAACAGGGGGCTGGAGACACCGGGGAGCTGTTTTTT. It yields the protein CASSKQGAGDTGELFF.